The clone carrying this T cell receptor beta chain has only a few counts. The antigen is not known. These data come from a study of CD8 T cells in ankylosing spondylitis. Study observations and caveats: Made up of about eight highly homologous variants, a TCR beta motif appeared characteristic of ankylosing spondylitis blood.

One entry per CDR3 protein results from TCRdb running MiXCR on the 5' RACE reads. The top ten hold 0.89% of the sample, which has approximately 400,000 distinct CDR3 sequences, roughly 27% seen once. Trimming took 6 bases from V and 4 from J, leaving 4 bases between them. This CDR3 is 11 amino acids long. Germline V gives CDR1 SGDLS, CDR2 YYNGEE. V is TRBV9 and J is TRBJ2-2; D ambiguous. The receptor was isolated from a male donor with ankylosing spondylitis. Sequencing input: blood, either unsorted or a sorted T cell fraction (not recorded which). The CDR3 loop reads CASIATGELFF. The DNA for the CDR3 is TGTGCCAGCATAGCCACCGGGGAGCTGTTTTTT.